This TCR beta chain was observed in a study of CD8+CD57+ T cells in acquired aplastic anemia. Study-level information: Sorted CD4+ and CD8+ cells gave a mean 3.2 ug DNA, range roughly 0.19 to 30 ug. Study-wide results and limits: Overlapping CD8+ CDR3 repertoires of patients and controls contained nearly 30 shared sequences. Controls did not differ significantly from patients in CD8+ Simpson's diversity.

An expansion of CD8+CD57+ cells by flow cytometry had been shown in patients chosen for sequencing. Genomic DNA served as template for TCR beta VDJ and CDR3 profiling. TCRdb re-derived calls from the reads in MiXCR, one entry per CDR3 protein. Among 200,000 or so distinct CDR3 sequences listed, roughly 53% were seen once. V lost 1 base and J lost 5, with 11 bases in between. The CDR3 extends over 14 amino acids. Per the germline V gene, CDR1 is MNHNS and CDR2 is SASEGT. This clonotype was counted at least ten times. Its antigen is as yet unknown. The sample taken for sequencing was sorted CD4+, CD8+, or CD8+CD57+ T cells (not recorded which) from PBMCs. The source of this sequence is a human donor with aplastic anemia. The chain links TRBV6-1 to TRBJ2-5, with D uncertain. The CDR3 DNA sequence: TGTGCCAGCAGTGAAGTAGGAATTTGGGAGACCCAGTACTTC. Its protein product is CASSEVGIWETQYF.